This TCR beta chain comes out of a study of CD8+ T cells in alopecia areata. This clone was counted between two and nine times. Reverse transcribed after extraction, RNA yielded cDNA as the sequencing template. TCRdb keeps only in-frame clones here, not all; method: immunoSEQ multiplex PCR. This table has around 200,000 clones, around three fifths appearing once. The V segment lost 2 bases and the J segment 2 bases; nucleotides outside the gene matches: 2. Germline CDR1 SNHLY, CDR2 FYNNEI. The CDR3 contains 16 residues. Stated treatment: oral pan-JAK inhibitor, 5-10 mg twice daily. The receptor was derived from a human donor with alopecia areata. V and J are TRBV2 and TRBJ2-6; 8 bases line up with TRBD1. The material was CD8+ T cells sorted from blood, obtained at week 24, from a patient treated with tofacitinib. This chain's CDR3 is CASSENRGAGANVLTF. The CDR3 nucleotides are TGTGCCAGCAGTGAAAACAGGGGGGCTGGGGCCAACGTCCTGACTTTC.